Below, 17 T cell receptor beta chains from the same sample are listed, as sequenced in a study of blood T cell repertoires in COVID-19. Sequencing used immunoSEQ multiplex PCR; TCRdb keeps in-frame clones, though not all of them. The sample has roughly 330,000 clones, about 87% seen once. Sequencing input: PBMCs or T cells enriched from blood (not recorded which). The receptors derive from a young woman who had recovered from COVID-19.

The rearrangement links TRBV12-5 to TRBJ2-3; D gene unclear. The CDR3 totals 13 residues. V was pared by 1 base and J by 3 bases, with 5 bases between. CDR1 and CDR2 (germline): LGHNT, FRNRAP. The CDR3 sequence: CASGLEATDTQYF. The CDR3 bases are TGTGCTAGTGGTTTGGAAGCTACAGATACGCAGTATTTT.

The V gene is TRBV3-1 (or the pseudogene TRBV3-2), the J gene TRBJ1-2; D perhaps matches TRBD1 (6 bases). Germline CDR1 is LGHDT and CDR2 is YNNKEL (reference sequence). V lost 2 bases and J 6 bases, leaving 16 bases between the germline ends. CDR3 length equals 15 residues. The CDR3 loop reads CASSQPGTPADGYTF. The CDR3, as DNA: TGTGCCAGCAGCCAACCCGGGACACCGGCGGATGGCTACACCTTC.

V is TRBV5-6 and J is TRBJ1-2; D unresolved. The CDR3 has 15 amino acids. Trimming left V 6 bases short and J 1 base short, with 16 bases between. The germline CDR1 and CDR2 sequences are SGHDT and YYEEEE. CDR3 amino acids: CASTHTITGNYGYTF. The DNA of the CDR3 is TGTGCCAGCACCCATACCATTACGGGTAACTATGGCTACACCTTC.

The V call is TRBV6-5, the J call TRBJ1-2; D call uncertain. Germline CDR1 MNHEY, CDR2 SVGAGI. The V and J ends lost 6 bases and 7 bases respectively, with 12 bases between them. CDR3 length: 12 amino acids. This CDR3 reads CASSILGGGYTF. The CDR3 DNA reads TGTGCCAGCAGCATCCTGGGAGGTGGCTACACCTTC.

V gene TRBV11-2 combines with J gene TRBJ2-7; the D gene is possibly TRBD2 (5 bases). Trimming shortened V by 1 base and J by 1 base, and 8 bases separated the two germline ends. The CDR3 is made up of 14 amino acids. Germline V gene lookup returns CDR1 SGHAT and CDR2 FQNNGV. The CDR3 is CASSLAGLSYEQYF. DNA for the CDR3: TGTGCCAGCAGCTTAGCCGGACTGTCCTACGAGCAGTACTTC.

The rearrangement uses TRBV5-1 and TRBJ1-6, with D perhaps TRBD1 (5 bases). CDR1 and CDR2 (germline): SGHRS, YFSETQ. V lost 5 bases to trimming and J lost 5 bases, with 11 bases between them. The length of the CDR3 is 14 residues. CDR3 sequence: CASSAGQNNSPLHF. The CDR3 DNA reads as TGCGCCAGCAGTGCAGGGCAAAATAATTCACCCCTCCACTTT.

The rearrangement joins TRBV10-3 to TRBJ2-2, with D possibly TRBD1 on 5 matching bases. This CDR3 region has 13 residues. The V end lost 4 bases, the J end lost 6 bases, and 9 bases lay between the germline ends. The V gene's germline CDR1 is ENHRY and CDR2 SYGVKD. The CDR3 spells CAISAQGPGELFF. The DNA for the CDR3 is TGTGCCATCAGTGCGCAGGGCCCCGGGGAGCTGTTTTTT.

In this sample, this clone turned up once. The rearrangement links TRBV4-1 to TRBJ1-2; 7 nucleotides align to TRBD1. V was pared by 3 bases and J by 4 bases, with 8 bases of the junction left unmatched. The CDR3 contains 15 residues. From germline, CDR1 is MGHRA and CDR2 YSYEKL. Written as DNA, the CDR3 is TGCGCCAGCAGCCACACAGGGGTGGGGGTCTATGGCTACACCTTC. Translated: CASSHTGVGVYGYTF.

This chain uses TRBV3-1 (or the pseudogene TRBV3-2) with TRBJ1-6; 7 bases map to TRBD1. Germline lookup yields CDR1 LGHDT and CDR2 YNNKEL (reference sequence). This CDR3 comprises 13 residues. With 2 bases clipped from V and 10 bases from J, the junction kept 2 bases outside the gene matches. The CDR3 region is CASSQRGRSPLHF. The CDR3 DNA reads as TGTGCCAGCAGCCAAAGGGGGCGATCACCCCTCCACTTT.

The table lists this clone with a few counts. V and J are TRBV14 and TRBJ2-7; tentative D call: TRBD1 (5 bases). V was clipped by 1 base and J by 0 bases, with 10 bases between them. From germline, CDR1 is SGHDN and CDR2 FVKESK. The CDR3 is 15 amino acids. The CDR3 DNA reads as TGTGCCAGCAGCCAAGGACAGCGTAGCTCCTACGAGCAGTACTTC. Residues: CASSQGQRSSYEQYF.

This chain joins TRBV11-2 and TRBJ1-4; D is perhaps TRBD1 (5 bases). Trimming took off 5 bases at V and 5 bases at J, with 12 bases between the two ends. The CDR3 consists of 14 residues. From germline, CDR1 is SGHAT and CDR2 FQNNGV. The CDR3: CASSHGGLNEKLFF. CDR3 bases: TGTGCCAGCAGCCACGGGGGGTTAAATGAAAAACTGTTTTTT.

The rearrangement links TRBV4-1 to TRBJ1-2; TRBD1 matches 10 bases. V was clipped by 4 bases and J by 8 bases; unmatched bases: 7. Germline V gives CDR1 MGHRA, CDR2 YSYEKL. CDR3 length equals 14 residues. The CDR3 is CASSLRQGAGGYTF. DNA for the CDR3: TGCGCCAGCAGCCTAAGACAGGGGGCGGGAGGCTACACCTTC.

V gene TRBV2 combines with J gene TRBJ1-5; D is uncertain. Germline V gene data show CDR1 as SNHLY and CDR2 as FYNNEI. The V gene lost 4 bases and the J gene lost 6 bases, with 16 bases spanning the gap. There are 15 residues in the CDR3. The CDR3 sequence: CASSVFVDKGQPQHF. The DNA of the CDR3 is TGTGCCAGCAGTGTATTTGTCGACAAAGGTCAGCCCCAGCATTTT.

This chain links TRBV7-2 with TRBJ1-2; 8 bases are a match to TRBD1. Germline V gene sequence: CDR1 SGHTA, CDR2 FQGNSA. J gave up 4 bases and V 5 bases, and 6 bases lay outside the gene matches. This CDR3 region has 14 residues. The CDR3 reads CASSADRGAYGYTF. DNA for the CDR3: TGTGCCAGCAGCGCTGACAGGGGTGCCTATGGCTACACCTTC.

In DNA, the CDR3 is TGTGCCAGCAGTGGAGGCTCCCGGGAGACCCAGTACTTC. Translating it yields CASSGGSRETQYF. The rearrangement joins TRBV27 to TRBJ2-5; perhaps TRBD2 as D (5 bases). The germline V and J ends were trimmed by 5 bases and 5 bases, with 12 bases remaining between them. The germline CDR1 and CDR2 sequences are MNHEY and SMNVEV (reference sequence). CDR3 size: 13 residues.

The chain uses TRBV27 and TRBJ1-1; weak D call: TRBD1 (6 bases). The CDR3 length is 11 residues. CDR1 is MNHEY, CDR2 SMNVEV, per germline (reference sequence). CDR3 bases: TGTCCAGGGGTAGAGGGGCCTGAAGCTTTCTTT. Protein: CPGVEGPEAFF.

The chain couples TRBV10-3 to TRBJ2-1; D gene ambiguous. V was pared by 0 bases and J by 7 bases, with 25 bases between. The germline gives CDR1 ENHRY, CDR2 SYGVKD. The CDR3 is made up of 19 amino acids. The chain's CDR3 is CAISESNLVSGSTTNEQFF. In DNA form, the CDR3 reads TGTGCCATCAGTGAGTCGAACTTGGTATCTGGGTCTACTACGAATGAGCAGTTCTTC.